This T cell receptor beta chain came from a study of T cell repertoires and HLA-DP antigens. As for the study in general: Donor ages ranged from 18-to-29 to 60-to-69; a couple of men, one woman.

The repertoire was sequenced with immunoSEQ multiplex PCR; TCRdb's copy has only in-frame clones and lacks some. The table lists roughly 400 clones, 66% of them singletons. The length of the CDR3 is 15 residues. The ends were cut back, 3 bases at V and 6 bases at J, with 17 bases in the middle. CDR1 and CDR2 from the germline V gene are SGDLS and YYNGEE. Explanation of the sample label: CD137+ CD4 T cells sorted after culture with HeLa expressing allogeneic HLA-DP. Stimulation used HeLa cells expressing transduced HLA-DPA1/DPB1, HLA-DM, invariant chain and CD80. After more than 13 days' expansion, CD4+ cells were restimulated about 23 h with HeLa expressing allogeneic DPB1. Negative selection yielded untouched CD4+ T cells of average approximately 98% purity. Restimulated CD137+ activated cells were magnetically sorted to more than 90% average purity. Study-wide results and caveats: Across donors, same-allele clones were almost never shared.

J is TRBJ2-3 and V is TRBV9; either TRBD1 or TRBD2 may fit D (5 bases each). The TCR comes from a woman aged 18-30 years in good health and CMV-seronegative. Sequenced material: alloreactive CD137+ CD4+ T cells from cultured PBMCs. Indicated subset: CD137+ CD4+ cells sorted after approximately 22 h restimulation with the allogeneic HLA-DP-expressing HeLa cells. In DNA, the CDR3 is TGTGCCAGCAGCGCTGGGGGAGTAATAAGGGATACGCAGTATTTT. Translation: CASSAGGVIRDTQYF.